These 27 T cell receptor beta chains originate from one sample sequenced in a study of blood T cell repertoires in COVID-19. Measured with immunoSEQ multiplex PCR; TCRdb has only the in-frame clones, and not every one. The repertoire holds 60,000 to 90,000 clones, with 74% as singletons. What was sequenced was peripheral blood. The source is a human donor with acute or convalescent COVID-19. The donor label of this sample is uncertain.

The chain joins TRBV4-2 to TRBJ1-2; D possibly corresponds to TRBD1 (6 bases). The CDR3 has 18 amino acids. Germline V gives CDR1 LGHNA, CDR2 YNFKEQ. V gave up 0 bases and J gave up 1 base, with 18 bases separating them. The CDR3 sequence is CASSQEEARGDINYGYTF. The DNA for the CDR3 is TGTGCCAGCAGCCAAGAGGAGGCCAGGGGCGACATTAACTATGGCTACACCTTC.

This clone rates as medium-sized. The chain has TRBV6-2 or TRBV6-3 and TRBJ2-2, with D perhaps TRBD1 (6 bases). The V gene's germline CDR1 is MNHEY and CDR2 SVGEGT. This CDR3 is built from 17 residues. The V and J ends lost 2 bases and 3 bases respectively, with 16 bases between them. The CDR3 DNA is TGTGCCAGCAGTTACCTTAGATGGGACAAATACACCGGGGAGCTGTTTTTT. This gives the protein CASSYLRWDKYTGELFF.

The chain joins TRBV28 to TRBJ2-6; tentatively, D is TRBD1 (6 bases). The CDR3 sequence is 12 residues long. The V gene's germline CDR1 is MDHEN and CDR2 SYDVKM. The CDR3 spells CAGGSGANVLTF. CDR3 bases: TGTGCAGGGGGCTCTGGGGCCAACGTCCTGACTTTC.

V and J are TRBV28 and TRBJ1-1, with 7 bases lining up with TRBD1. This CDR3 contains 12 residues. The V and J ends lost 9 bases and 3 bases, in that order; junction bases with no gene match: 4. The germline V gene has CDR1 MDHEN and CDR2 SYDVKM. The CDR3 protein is CASRQGYTEAFF. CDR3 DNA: TGTGCCAGTCGACAGGGCTACACTGAAGCTTTCTTT.

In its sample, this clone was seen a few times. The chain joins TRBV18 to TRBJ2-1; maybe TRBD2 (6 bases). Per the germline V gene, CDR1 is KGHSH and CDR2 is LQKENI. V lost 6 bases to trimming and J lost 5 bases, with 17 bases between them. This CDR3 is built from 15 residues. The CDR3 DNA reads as TGTGCCAGCTCTCGTCCGGGACTTCGGAACAATGAGCAGTTCTTC. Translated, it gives CASSRPGLRNNEQFF.

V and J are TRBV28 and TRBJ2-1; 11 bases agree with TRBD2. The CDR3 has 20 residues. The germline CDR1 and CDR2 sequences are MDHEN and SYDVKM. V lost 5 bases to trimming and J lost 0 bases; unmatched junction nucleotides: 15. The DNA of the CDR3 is TGTGCCAGCAGTGTCGCCGCTTTAGCGGGAGGGCCTGTCTCCTACAATGAGCAGTTCTTC. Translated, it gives CASSVAALAGGPVSYNEQFF.

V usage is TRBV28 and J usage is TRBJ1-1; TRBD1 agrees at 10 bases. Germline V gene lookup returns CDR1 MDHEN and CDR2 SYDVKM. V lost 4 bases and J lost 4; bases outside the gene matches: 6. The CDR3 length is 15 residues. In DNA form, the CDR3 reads TGTGCCAGCAGTTCCCCGGACAGGGGGGGCACTGAAGCTTTCTTT. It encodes CASSSPDRGGTEAFF.

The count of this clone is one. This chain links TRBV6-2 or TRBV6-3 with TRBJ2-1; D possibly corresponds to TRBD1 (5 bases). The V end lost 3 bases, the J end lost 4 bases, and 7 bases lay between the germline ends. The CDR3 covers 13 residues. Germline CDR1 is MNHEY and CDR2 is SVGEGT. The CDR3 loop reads CASSYDSYNEQFF. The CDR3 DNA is TGTGCCAGCAGTTATGACAGTTACAATGAGCAGTTCTTC.

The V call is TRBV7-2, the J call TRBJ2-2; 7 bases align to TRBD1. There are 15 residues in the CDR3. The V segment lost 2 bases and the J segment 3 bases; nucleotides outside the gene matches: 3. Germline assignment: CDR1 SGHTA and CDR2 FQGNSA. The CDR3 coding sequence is TGTGCCAGCAGCTTAAGTCAGGGGGACACCGGGGAGCTGTTTTTT. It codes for CASSLSQGDTGELFF.

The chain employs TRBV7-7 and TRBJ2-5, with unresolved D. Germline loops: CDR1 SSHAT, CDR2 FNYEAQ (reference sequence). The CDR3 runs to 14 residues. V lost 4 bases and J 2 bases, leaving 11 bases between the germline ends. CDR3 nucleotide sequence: TGTGCCAGCAGCTCCTCGACACATCAAGAGACCCAGTACTTC. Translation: CASSSSTHQETQYF.

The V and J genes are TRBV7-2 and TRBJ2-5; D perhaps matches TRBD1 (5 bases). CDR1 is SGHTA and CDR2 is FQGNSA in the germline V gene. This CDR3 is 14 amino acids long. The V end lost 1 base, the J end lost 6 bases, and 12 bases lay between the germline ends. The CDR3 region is CASSLDAGWQTQYF. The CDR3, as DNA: TGTGCCAGCAGCTTAGATGCAGGGTGGCAGACCCAGTACTTC.

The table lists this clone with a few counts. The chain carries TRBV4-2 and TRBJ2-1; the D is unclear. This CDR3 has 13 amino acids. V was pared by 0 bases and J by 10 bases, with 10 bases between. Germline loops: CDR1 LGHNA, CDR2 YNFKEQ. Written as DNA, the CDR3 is TGTGCCAGCAGCCAAGAAAACCTGGGCGAGCAGTTCTTC. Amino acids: CASSQENLGEQFF.

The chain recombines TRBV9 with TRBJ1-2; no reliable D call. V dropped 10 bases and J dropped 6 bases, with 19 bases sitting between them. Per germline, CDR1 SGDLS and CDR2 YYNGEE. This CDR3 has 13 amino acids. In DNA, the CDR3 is TGTGCCCCCTTATGGCACCCCATTGATGGCTACACCTTC. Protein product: CAPLWHPIDGYTF.

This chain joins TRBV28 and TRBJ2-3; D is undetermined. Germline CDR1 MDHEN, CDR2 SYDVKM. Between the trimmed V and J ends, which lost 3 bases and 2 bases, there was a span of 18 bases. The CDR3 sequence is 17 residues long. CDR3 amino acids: CASSLSRWSFSTDTQYF. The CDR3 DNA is TGTGCCAGCAGTTTGAGTCGTTGGAGCTTTTCCACAGATACGCAGTATTTT.

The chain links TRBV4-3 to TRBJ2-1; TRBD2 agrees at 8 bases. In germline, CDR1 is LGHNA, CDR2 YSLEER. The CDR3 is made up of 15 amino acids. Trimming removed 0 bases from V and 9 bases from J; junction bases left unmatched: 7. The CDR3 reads CASSQDTGGVSEQFF. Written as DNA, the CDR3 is TGCGCCAGCAGCCAAGATACGGGAGGGGTAAGTGAGCAGTTCTTC.

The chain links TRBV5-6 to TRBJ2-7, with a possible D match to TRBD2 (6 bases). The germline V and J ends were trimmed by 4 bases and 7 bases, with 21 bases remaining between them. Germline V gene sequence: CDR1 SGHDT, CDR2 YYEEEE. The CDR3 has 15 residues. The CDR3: CASSLSGRGGGEQYV. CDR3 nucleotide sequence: TGTGCCAGCAGCCTCTCCGGGCGGGGAGGAGGGGAGCAGTACGTC.

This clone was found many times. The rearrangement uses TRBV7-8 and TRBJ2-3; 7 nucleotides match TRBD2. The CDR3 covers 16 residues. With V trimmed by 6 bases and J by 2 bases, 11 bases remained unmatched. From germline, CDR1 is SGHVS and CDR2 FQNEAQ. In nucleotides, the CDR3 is TGTGCCAGCAGATTTCTCCGAGCGGGGTCCACAGATACGCAGTATTTT. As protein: CASRFLRAGSTDTQYF.

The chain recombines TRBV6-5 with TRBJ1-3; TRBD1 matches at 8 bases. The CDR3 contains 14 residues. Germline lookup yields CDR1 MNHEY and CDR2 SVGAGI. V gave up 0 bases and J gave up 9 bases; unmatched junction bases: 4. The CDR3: CASSYSDREGTIYF. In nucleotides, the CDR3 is TGTGCCAGCAGTTACTCGGACAGGGAAGGCACCATATATTTT.

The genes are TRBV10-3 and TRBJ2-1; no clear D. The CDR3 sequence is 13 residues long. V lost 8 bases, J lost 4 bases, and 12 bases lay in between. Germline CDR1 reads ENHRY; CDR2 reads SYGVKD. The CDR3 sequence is CAIGRGQYNEQFF. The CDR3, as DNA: TGTGCCATCGGCCGAGGTCAATACAATGAGCAGTTCTTC.

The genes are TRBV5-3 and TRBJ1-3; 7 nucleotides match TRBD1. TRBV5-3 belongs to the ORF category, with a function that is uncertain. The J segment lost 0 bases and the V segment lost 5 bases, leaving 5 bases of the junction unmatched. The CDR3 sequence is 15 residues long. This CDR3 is CARRGDSLSGNTIYF. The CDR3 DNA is TGTGCCAGAAGGGGGGACAGCCTCTCTGGAAACACCATATATTTT.

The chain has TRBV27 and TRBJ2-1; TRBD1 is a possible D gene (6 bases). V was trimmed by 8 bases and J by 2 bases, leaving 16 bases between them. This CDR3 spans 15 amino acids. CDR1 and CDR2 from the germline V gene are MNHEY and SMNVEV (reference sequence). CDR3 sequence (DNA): TGTGCCAGCCAGGGACGCAGGGGTCCCTACAATGAGCAGTTCTTC. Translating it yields CASQGRRGPYNEQFF.

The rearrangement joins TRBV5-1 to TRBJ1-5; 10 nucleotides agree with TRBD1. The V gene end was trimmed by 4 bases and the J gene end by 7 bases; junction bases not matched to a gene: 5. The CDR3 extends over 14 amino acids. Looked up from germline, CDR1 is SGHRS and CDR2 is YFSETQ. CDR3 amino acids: CASSIGQGDQPQHF. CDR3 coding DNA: TGCGCCAGCAGCATAGGACAGGGGGACCAGCCCCAGCATTTT. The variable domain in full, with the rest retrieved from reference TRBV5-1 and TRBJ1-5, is KAGVTQTPRYLIKTRGQQVTLSCSPISGHRSVSWYQQTPGQGLQFLFEYFSETQRNKGNFPGRFSGRQFSNSRSEMNVSTLELGDSALYLCASSIGQGDQPQHFGDGTRLSIL.

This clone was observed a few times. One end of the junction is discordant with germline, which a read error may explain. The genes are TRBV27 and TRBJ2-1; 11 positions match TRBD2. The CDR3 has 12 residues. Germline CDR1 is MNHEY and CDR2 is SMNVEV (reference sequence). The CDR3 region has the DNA TGTGCCAGCAGTGTAGGGACTAGCGGCCGGGTCTTC. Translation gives CASSVGTSGRVF.

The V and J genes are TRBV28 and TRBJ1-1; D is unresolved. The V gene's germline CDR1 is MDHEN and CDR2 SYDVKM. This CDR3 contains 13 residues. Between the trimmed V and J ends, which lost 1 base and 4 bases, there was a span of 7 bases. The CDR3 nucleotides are TGTGCCAGCAGTTTATTCCGTCGCACTGAAGCTTTCTTT. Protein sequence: CASSLFRRTEAFF.

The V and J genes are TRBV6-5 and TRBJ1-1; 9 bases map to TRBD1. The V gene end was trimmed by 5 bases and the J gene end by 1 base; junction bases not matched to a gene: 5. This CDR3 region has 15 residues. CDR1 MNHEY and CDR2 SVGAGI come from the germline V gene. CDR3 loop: CASSQQGAGNTEAFF. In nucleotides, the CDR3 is TGTGCCAGCAGTCAACAGGGGGCCGGGAACACTGAAGCTTTCTTT.

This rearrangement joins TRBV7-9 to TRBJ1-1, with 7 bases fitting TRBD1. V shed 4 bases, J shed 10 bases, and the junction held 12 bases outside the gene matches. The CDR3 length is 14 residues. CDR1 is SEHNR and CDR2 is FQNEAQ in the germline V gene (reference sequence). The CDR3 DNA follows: TGTGCCAGCAGCTCTGGGCAGGGGGTAATTGGAGCTTTCTTT. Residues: CASSSGQGVIGAFF.

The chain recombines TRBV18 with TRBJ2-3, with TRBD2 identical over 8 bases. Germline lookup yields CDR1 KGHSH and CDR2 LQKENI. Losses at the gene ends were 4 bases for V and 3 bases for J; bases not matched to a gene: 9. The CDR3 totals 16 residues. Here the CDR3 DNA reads TGTGCCAGCTCACTTCAAACTAGCGGAGATACAGATACGCAGTATTTT. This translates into CASSLQTSGDTDTQYF.